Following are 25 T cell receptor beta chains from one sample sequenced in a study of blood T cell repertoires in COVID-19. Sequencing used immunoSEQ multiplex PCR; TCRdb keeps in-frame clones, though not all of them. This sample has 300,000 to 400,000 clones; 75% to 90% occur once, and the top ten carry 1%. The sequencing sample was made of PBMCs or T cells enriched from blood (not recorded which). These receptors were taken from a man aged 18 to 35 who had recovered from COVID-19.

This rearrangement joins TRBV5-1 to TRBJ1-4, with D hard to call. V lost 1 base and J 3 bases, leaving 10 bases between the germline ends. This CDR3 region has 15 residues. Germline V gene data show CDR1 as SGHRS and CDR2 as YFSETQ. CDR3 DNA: TGCGCCAGCAGCTTGATGCAGAGGGCTAATGAAAAACTGTTTTTT. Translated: CASSLMQRANEKLFF.

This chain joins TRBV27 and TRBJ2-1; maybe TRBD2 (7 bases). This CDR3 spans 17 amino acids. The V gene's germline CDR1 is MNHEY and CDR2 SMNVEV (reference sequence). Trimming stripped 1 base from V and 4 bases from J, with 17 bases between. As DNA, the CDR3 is TGTGCCAGCAGTTTATATACGGGGGGCAGCTCTTACAATGAGCAGTTCTTC. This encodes CASSLYTGGSSYNEQFF.

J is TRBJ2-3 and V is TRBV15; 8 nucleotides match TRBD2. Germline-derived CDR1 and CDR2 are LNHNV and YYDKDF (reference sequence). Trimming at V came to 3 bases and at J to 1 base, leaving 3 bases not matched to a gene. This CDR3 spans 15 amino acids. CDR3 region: CATSRGTRRTDTQYF. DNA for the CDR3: TGTGCCACCAGCAGGGGGACTAGACGCACAGATACGCAGTATTTT.

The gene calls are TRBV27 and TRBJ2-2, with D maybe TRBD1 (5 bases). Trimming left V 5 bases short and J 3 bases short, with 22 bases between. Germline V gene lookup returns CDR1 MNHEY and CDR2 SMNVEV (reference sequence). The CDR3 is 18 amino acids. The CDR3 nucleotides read TGTGCCAGCAGTCCTACCTGGCCATATCAGGGATACACCGGGGAGCTGTTTTTT. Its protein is CASSPTWPYQGYTGELFF.

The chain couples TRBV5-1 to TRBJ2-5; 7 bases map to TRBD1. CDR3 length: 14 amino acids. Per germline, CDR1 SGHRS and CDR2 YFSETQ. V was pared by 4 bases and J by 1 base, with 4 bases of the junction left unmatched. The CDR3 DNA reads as TGCGCCAGCAGCGTTACAGGGGTCCAAGAGACCCAGTACTTC. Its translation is CASSVTGVQETQYF.

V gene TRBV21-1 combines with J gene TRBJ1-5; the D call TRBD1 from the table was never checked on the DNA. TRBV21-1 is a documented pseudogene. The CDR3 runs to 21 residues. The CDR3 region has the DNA TGTGCCAGCAAAACAACCGGGCCGGGAGACAGGGGTAATTTGGGCAATCAGCCCCAGCATTTT. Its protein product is CASKTTGPGDRGNLGNQPQHF.

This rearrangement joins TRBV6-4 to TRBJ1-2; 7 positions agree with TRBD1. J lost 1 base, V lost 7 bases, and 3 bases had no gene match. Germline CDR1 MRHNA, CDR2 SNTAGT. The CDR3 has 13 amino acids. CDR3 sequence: CASNWTGNYGYTF. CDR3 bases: TGTGCCAGCAACTGGACAGGTAACTATGGCTACACCTTC.

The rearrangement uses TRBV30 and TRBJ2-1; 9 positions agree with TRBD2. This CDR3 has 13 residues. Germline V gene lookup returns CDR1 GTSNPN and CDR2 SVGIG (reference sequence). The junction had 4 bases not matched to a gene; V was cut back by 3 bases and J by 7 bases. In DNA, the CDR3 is TGTGCCTGGAGGCGGGAGGGCCAAAATGAGCAGTTCTTC. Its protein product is CAWRREGQNEQFF.

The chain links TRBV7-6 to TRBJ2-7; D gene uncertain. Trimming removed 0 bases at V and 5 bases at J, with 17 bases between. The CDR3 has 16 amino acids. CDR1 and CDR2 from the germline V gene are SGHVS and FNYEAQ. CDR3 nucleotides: TGTGCCAGCAGCTTAGCGGAGCGAATCGCTCCGGACGAGCAGTACTTC. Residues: CASSLAERIAPDEQYF.

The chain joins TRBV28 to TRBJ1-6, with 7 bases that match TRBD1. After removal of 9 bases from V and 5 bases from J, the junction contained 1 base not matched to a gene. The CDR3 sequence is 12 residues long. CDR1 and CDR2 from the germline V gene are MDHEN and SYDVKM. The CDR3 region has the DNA TGTGCCAGTACAGGGGATAATTCACCCCTCCACTTT. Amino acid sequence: CASTGDNSPLHF.

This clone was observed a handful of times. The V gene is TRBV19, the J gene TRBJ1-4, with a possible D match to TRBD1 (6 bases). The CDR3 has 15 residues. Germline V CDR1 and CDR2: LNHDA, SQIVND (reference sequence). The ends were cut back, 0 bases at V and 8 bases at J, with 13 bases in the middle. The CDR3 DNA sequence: TGTGCCAGTAGTATAGATCCCGGACAGCGGGAAAAACTGTTTTTT. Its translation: CASSIDPGQREKLFF.

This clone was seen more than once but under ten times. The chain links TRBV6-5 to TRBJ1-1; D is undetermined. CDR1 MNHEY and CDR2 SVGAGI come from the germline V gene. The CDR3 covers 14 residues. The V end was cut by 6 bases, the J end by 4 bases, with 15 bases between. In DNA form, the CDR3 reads TGTGCCAGCAGCCCACGGCACAGTGGCACTGAAGCTTTCTTT. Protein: CASSPRHSGTEAFF.

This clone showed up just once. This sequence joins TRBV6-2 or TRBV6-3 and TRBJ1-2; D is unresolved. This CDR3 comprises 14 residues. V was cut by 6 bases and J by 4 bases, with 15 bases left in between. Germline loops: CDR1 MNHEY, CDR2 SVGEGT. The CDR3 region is CASSSDRRGYGYTF. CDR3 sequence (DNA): TGTGCCAGCAGCTCGGACCGTCGGGGCTATGGCTACACCTTC.

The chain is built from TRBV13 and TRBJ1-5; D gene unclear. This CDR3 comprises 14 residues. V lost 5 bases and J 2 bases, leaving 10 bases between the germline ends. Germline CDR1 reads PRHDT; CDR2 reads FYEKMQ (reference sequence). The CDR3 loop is CASSPSGGNQPQHF. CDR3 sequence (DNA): TGTGCCAGCAGCCCCTCCGGGGGCAATCAGCCCCAGCATTTT.

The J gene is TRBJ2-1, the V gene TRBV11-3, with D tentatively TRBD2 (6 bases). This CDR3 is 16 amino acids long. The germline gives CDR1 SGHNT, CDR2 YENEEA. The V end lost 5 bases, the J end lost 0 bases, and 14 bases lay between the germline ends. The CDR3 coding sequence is TGTGCCAGCAGCCCAAGGGTGGGGGGCTCCTACAATGAGCAGTTCTTC. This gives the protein CASSPRVGGSYNEQFF.

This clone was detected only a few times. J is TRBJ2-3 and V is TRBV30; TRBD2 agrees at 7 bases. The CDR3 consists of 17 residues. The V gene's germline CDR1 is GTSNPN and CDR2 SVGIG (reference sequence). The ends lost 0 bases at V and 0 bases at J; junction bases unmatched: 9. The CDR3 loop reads CAWSVIGLAASTDTQYF. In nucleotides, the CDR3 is TGTGCCTGGAGTGTCATCGGGCTAGCGGCTAGCACAGATACGCAGTATTTT.

The CDR3 spells CASSLVGAGLNYNEQFF. The CDR3 region has the DNA TGTGCCAGCAGCTTGGTGGGAGCGGGTTTAAATTACAATGAGCAGTTCTTC. The chain uses TRBV5-5 and TRBJ2-1; D may be TRBD2 (6 bases). Germline assignment: CDR1 SGHKS and CDR2 YYEKEE (reference sequence). CDR3 length equals 17 residues. The V end was cut by 0 bases, the J end by 4 bases, with 17 bases between.

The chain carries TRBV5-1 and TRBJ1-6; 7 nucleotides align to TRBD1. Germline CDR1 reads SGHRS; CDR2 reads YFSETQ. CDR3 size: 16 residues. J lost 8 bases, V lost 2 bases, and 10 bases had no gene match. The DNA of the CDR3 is TGCGCCAGCAGCTTTGTTTACAAGGGGGCGGATTCACCCCTCCACTTT. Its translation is CASSFVYKGADSPLHF.

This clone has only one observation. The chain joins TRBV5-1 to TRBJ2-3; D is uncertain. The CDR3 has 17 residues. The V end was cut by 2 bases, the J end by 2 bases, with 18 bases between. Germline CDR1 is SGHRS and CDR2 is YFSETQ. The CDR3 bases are TGCGCCAGCAGCTTCGCCTGGAGTGCATTGAACACAGATACGCAGTATTTT. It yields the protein CASSFAWSALNTDTQYF.

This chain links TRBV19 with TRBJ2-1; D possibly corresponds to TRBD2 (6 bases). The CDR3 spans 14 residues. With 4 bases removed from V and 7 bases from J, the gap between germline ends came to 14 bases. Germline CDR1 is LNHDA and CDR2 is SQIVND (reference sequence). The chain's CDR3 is CASSSPGRGNEQFF. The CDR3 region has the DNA TGTGCCAGTAGTAGCCCCGGACGGGGGAATGAGCAGTTCTTC. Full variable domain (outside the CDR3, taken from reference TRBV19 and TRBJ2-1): DGGITQSPKYLFRKEGQNVTLSCEQNLNHDAMYWYRQDPGQGLRLIYYSQIVNDFQKGDIAEGYSVSREKKESFPLTVTSAQKNPTAFYLCASSSPGRGNEQFFGPGTRLTVL.

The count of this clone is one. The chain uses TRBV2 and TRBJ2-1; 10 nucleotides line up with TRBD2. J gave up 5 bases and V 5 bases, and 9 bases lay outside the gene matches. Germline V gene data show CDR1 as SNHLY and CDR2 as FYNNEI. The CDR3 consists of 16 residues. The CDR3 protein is CASSQAGTSADNEQFF. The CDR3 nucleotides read TGTGCCAGCAGTCAGGCCGGGACTAGCGCTGACAATGAGCAGTTCTTC.

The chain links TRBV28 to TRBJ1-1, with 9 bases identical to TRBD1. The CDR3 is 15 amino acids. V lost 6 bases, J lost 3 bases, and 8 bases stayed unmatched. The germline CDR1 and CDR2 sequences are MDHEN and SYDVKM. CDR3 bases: TGTGCCAGCAGGGAGAACAGGGGGCTCTACACTGAAGCTTTCTTT. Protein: CASRENRGLYTEAFF. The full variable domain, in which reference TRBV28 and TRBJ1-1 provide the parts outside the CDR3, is DVKVTQSSRYLVKRTGEKVFLECVQDMDHENMFWYRQDPGLGLRLIYFSYDVKMKEKGDIPEGYSVSREKKERFSLILESASTNQTSMYLCASRENRGLYTEAFFGQGTRLTVV.

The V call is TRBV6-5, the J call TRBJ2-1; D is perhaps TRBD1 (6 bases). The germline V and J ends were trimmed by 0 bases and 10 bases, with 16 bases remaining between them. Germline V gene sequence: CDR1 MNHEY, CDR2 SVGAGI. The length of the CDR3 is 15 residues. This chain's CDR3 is CASSYSSIGTREQFF. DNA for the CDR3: TGTGCCAGCAGTTACTCTAGTATTGGGACAAGAGAGCAGTTCTTC.

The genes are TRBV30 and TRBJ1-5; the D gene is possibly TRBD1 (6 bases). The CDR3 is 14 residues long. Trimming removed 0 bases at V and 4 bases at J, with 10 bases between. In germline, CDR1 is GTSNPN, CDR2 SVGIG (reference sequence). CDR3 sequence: CAWSVSQGNQPQHF. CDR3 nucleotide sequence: TGTGCCTGGAGTGTATCACAGGGAAATCAGCCCCAGCATTTT.

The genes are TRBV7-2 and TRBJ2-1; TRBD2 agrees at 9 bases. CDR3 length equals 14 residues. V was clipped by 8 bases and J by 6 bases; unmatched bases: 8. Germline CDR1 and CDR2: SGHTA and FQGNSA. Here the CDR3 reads CASFAGGVLNEQFF. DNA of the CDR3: TGTGCCAGCTTTGCGGGGGGGGTCCTCAATGAGCAGTTCTTC.